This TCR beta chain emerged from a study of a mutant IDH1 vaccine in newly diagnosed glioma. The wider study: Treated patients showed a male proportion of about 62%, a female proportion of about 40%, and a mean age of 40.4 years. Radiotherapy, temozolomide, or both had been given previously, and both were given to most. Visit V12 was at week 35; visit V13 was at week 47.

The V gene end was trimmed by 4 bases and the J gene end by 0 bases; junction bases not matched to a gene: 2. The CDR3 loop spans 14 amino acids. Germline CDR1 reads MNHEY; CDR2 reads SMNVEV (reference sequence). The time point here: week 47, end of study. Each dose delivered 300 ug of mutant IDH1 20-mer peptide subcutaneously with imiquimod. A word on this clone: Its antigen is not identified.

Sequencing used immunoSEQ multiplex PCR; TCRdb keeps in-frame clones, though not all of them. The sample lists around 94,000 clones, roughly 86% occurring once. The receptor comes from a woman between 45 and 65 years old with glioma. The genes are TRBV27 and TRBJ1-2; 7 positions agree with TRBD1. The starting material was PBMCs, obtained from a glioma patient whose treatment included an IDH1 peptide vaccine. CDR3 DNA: TGTGCCAGCAGTTCGACAGGGTCTAACTATGGCTACACCTTC. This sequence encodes CASSSTGSNYGYTF.